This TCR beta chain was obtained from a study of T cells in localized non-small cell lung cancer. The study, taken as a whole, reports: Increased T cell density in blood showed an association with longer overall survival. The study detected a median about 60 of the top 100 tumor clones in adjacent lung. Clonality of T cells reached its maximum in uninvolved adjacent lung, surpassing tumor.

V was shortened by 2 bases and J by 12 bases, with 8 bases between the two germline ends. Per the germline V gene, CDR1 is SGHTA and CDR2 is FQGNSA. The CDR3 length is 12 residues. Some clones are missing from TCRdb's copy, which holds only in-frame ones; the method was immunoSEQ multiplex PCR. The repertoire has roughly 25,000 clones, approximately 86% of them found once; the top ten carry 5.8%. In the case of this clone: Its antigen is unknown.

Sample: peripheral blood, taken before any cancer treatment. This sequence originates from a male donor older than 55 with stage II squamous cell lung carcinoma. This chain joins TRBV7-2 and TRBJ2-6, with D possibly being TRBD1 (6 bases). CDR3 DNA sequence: TGTGCCAGCAGCTTAACAGGGTCCGTCCTGACTTTC. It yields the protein CASSLTGSVLTF.